A selection of T cell receptor beta chains follows, all from one sample in a study of T-cell memory formation after mild COVID-19. TCRdb re-analysed the 5' RACE reads in MiXCR, keeping a single row per CDR3 protein. This sample has under 550,000 distinct CDR3 sequences, with roughly 20% found just once. The sequenced material came from PBMCs or a T cell subset sorted from them (not recorded which). All receptors derive from an adult woman who had mild COVID-19 (a few samples of this study predate the infection). Cell type and time point are not known. Both conserved end residues are part of each CDR3. D genes are given only for firm matches. Size tells how often a clone was seen (once, few, many) or the class of an expanded clone, and some rows leave it out.

>few|14|TRBJ2-3|TRBV20-1|NA
TGCAGTGCCGCGGGGACAGTTCAAATAGATACGCAGTATTTT
CSAAGTVQIDTQYF
>few|16|TRBJ2-7|TRBV21-1|NA
TGTGCCAGCAGCAACCCCGTCGACAGGGGGCGATACGAGCAGTACTTC
CASSNPVDRGRYEQYF
>NA|16|TRBJ2-1|TRBV4-3|TRBD1
TGCGCCAGCAGCCAAGTAAGGGACAGCTCCTACAATGAGCAGTTCTTC
CASSQVRDSSYNEQFF
>many|14|TRBJ2-7|TRBV7-9|NA
TGTGCCAGCAGCTCGCCGGGACTTCCCTACGAGCAGTACTTC
CASSSPGLPYEQYF
>NA|16|TRBJ1-2|TRBV6-5|NA
TGTGCCAGCAGCCTCTTACCCGACAGTACCTTCTATGGCTACACCTTC
CASSLLPDSTFYGYTF
>few|10|TRBJ2-7|TRBV28|NA
TGTGCAACTGGGGCTCTCGGGGAGTACTTC
CATGALGEYF
>NA|13|TRBJ1-4|TRBV5-1|NA
TGCGCCAGCAGTCCGGGGGCAAGCGAAAAACTGTTTTTT
CASSPGASEKLFF
>NA|14|TRBJ1-1|TRBV29-1|NA
TGCAGCGTTGAGGCAGGGTGGACGAACACTGAAGCTTTCTTT
CSVEAGWTNTEAFF
>NA|15|TRBJ1-5|TRBV4-3|TRBD1
TGCGCCAGCAGCCTTGACAGGGGACTTGAGCAGCCCCAGCATTTT
CASSLDRGLEQPQHF
>NA|14|TRBJ2-2|TRBV18|NA
TGTGCCAGCTCACCACCCAGACCCACCGGGGAGCTGTTTTTT
CASSPPRPTGELFF
>few|13|TRBJ1-1|TRBV12-3/TRBV12-4|NA
TGTGCCAGCAGTTTTGAGAGACTCGCTGAAGCTTTCTTT
CASSFERLAEAFF
>NA|17|TRBJ2-1|TRBV28|NA
TGTGCCAGCAGCACAACCCTGGGTCCGGGGGAGTACAATGAGCAGTTCTTC
CASSTTLGPGEYNEQFF
>few|15|TRBJ1-3|TRBV5-5|NA
TGTGCCAGCAGCTTGGACGGGACGCACGGAAACACCATATATTTT
CASSLDGTHGNTIYF
>few|15|TRBJ1-1|TRBV11-2|TRBD1
TGTGCCAGCAGCTCGGACAGGGTAGGAGGCACTGAAGCTTTCTTT
CASSSDRVGGTEAFF
>many|15|TRBJ2-5|TRBV11-2|NA
TGTGCCAGCAGCTTGATGAATTCCCTACAAGAGACCCAGTACTTC
CASSLMNSLQETQYF
>NA|15|TRBJ2-3|TRBV9|TRBD2
TGTGCCAGCAGCCCGGGAGGGGGGGCGATAGATACGCAGTATTTT
CASSPGGGAIDTQYF
>NA|13|TRBJ2-1|TRBV3-1|NA
TGTGCCAGCAGCCCCCGGGCCCACAATGAGCAGTTCTTC
CASSPRAHNEQFF
>NA|13|TRBJ2-7|TRBV18|NA
TGTGCCAGCTCGTCGGGAACCTTCGAGGAGCAGTACTTC
CASSSGTFEEQYF
>few|12|TRBJ1-1|TRBV3-1|NA
TGTGCCAGCAGCGTAAGCAGGCGGGAAGCTTTCTTT
CASSVSRREAFF
>NA|15|TRBJ1-1|TRBV2|NA
TGTGCCAGCAGTGAAGGGGAGGGACACGGTATCGTGGCTTTCTTT
CASSEGEGHGIVAFF
>NA|15|TRBJ2-1|TRBV11-3|TRBD1
TGTGCCAGCAGTCTGGGACAGGGGGTCCACAATGAGCAGTTCTTC
CASSLGQGVHNEQFF
>few|10|TRBJ2-7|TRBV2|NA
TGTGCCAGCAAGAGGTACGAGCAGTACTTC
CASKRYEQYF
>NA|16|TRBJ2-3|TRBV11-2|NA
TGTGCCAGCAGCCCATTAGGCATTTTCACGCCAGATACGCAGTATTTT
CASSPLGIFTPDTQYF
>NA|16|TRBJ1-6|TRBV5-1|TRBD1
TGCGCCAGCAGCTTGTCCTGGGACAGGACAAATTCACCCCTCCACTTT
CASSLSWDRTNSPLHF
>NA|12|TRBJ2-3|TRBV11-1|NA
TGTGCCAGCAGCTCTAACCGGGATACGCAGTATTTT
CASSSNRDTQYF
>few|16|TRBJ2-3|TRBV11-2|NA
TGTGCCAGCAGCTTAGAATTCGGGGGAGGCACAGATACGCAGTATTTT
CASSLEFGGGTDTQYF
>few|17|TRBJ2-3|TRBV28|TRBD2
TGTGCCAGCAGTCCGCCCCCCGGGACTAGCGATACAGATACGCAGTATTTT
CASSPPPGTSDTDTQYF
>few|15|TRBJ2-1|TRBV5-6|NA
TGTGCCAGCAGCGCCACGGGACATTCCTACAATGAGCAGTTCTTC
CASSATGHSYNEQFF
>many|14|TRBJ2-3|TRBV15|NA
TGTGCCACCAGCCCACGGGGTCTCACAGATACGCAGTATTTT
CATSPRGLTDTQYF
>NA|10|TRBJ2-7|TRBV29-1|NA
TGCAGCGTTAGGGACCACGAGCAGTACTTC
CSVRDHEQYF
>few|14|TRBJ1-2|TRBV6-5|NA
TGTGCCAGCAGTTACTCGAGTTGGACCTATGGCTACACCTTC
CASSYSSWTYGYTF
>NA|15|TRBJ1-6|TRBV20-1|NA
TGCAGTGCTAGAGATCAAGGGAACTATAATTCACCCCTCCACTTT
CSARDQGNYNSPLHF
>many|16|TRBJ2-3|TRBV7-3|TRBD2
TGTGCCAGCAGCTTAACGACAGCGGGAGCGGGAGATACGCAGTATTTT
CASSLTTAGAGDTQYF
>NA|14|TRBJ2-1|TRBV4-1|NA
TGCGCCAGCAGCCAAGATAACGCAGGCTGGTGGCAGTTCTTC
CASSQDNAGWWQFF
>NA|15|TRBJ2-3|TRBV24-1|NA
TGTGCCACCAGCGGGACTGGATCCCTCACAGATACGCAGTATTTT
CATSGTGSLTDTQYF
>few|15|TRBJ1-2|TRBV7-2|NA
TGTGCCAGCAGCTTAGATGGTGGGACTTCCTATGGCTACACCTTC
CASSLDGGTSYGYTF
>NA|14|TRBJ2-5|TRBV6-6|NA
TGTGCCAGCAGGATGGGTAGGGGTTACGAGACCCAGTACTTC
CASRMGRGYETQYF
>few|14|TRBJ1-2|TRBV7-2|NA
TGTGCCAGCAGCTTAGGGGGGACAAGGGGTGGCTACACCTTC
CASSLGGTRGGYTF
>few|13|TRBJ1-5|TRBV28|TRBD1
TGTGCCAGCAGACAGGGGAGCAATCAGCCCCAGCATTTT
CASRQGSNQPQHF
>NA|17|TRBJ2-7|TRBV12-3/TRBV12-4|NA
TGTGCCAGCAGTTTAGCGGCGTTCGGAAAGGGATCCTACGAGCAGTACTTC
CASSLAAFGKGSYEQYF
>few|16|TRBJ2-2|TRBV7-3|TRBD1
TGTGCCAGCAGCACGGACAGGGCCATGAACACCGGGGAGCTGTTTTTT
CASSTDRAMNTGELFF
>many|13|TRBJ1-2|TRBV5-1|NA
TGCGCCAGCAGCTTGGTGGGAAACTATGGCTACACCTTC
CASSLVGNYGYTF
>few|15|TRBJ1-3|TRBV5-1|NA
TGCGCCAGCAGCTCCGGGGCCTCGTCTGGAAACACCATATATTTT
CASSSGASSGNTIYF
>many|14|TRBJ2-3|TRBV7-9|NA
TGTGCCAGCAGCTTAGGTATGGGCACAGATACGCAGTATTTT
CASSLGMGTDTQYF
>few|13|TRBJ1-2|TRBV10-3|TRBD1
TGTGCCATCAGACTTGGGACAGGGGACGGCTACACCTTC
CAIRLGTGDGYTF
>NA|21|TRBJ2-1|TRBV20-1|TRBD2
TGCAGTGCCATCGGGACTAGCGGGAGGGCCACAACCATAAACTCCTACAATGAGCAGTTCTTC
CSAIGTSGRATTINSYNEQFF
>few|12|TRBJ1-5|TRBV6-2/TRBV6-3|NA
TGTGCCAGCAGGGAGACCAATCAGCCCCAGCATTTT
CASRETNQPQHF
>NA|13|TRBJ1-6|TRBV3-1|NA
TGTGCCAGCAGCCAGGGCCTTAATTCACCCCTCCACTTT
CASSQGLNSPLHF
>NA|16|TRBJ1-1|TRBV9|NA
TGTGCCAGCAGGGCGACCGGACCCGACTCAGGCACTGAAGCTTTCTTT
CASRATGPDSGTEAFF
>NA|16|TRBJ2-3|TRBV5-1|TRBD2
TGCGCCAGCAGCGCACTAGCGGTTCAAGGAGCAGATACGCAGTATTTT
CASSALAVQGADTQYF